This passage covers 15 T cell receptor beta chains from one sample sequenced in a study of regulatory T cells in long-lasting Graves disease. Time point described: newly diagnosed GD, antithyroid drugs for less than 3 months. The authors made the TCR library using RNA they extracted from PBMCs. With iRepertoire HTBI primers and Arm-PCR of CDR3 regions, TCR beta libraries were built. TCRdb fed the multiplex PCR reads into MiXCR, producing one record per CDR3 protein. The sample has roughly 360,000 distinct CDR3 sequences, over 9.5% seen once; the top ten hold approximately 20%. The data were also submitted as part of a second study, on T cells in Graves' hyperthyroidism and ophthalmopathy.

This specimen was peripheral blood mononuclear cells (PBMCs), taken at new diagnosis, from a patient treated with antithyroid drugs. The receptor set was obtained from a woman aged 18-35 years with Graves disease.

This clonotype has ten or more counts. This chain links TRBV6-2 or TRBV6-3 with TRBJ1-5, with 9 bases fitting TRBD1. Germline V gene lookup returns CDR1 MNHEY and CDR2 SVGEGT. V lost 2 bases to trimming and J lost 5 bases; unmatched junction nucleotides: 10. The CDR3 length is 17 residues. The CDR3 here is CASSYRRGQGLDQPQHF. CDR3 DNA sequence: TGTGCCAGCAGTTACCGTCGTGGACAGGGGCTAGATCAGCCCCAGCATTTT.

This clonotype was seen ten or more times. Written as DNA, the CDR3 is TGCGCCAGCAGGAGGTCTAACTATGGCTACACCTTC. Amino acids: CASRRSNYGYTF. The chain has TRBV5-1 and TRBJ1-2; no definite D call. V was cut by 5 bases and J by 0 bases, with 5 bases left in between. In germline, CDR1 is SGHRS, CDR2 YFSETQ. This CDR3 is built from 12 residues.

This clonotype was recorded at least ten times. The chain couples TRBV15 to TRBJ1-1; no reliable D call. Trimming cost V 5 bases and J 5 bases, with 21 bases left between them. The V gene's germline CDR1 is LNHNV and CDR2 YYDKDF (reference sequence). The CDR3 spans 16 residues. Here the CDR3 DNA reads TGTGCCACCAGCTCCGAAGGGTCAGGCTTTGAAACTGAAGCTTTCTTT. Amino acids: CATSSEGSGFETEAFF.

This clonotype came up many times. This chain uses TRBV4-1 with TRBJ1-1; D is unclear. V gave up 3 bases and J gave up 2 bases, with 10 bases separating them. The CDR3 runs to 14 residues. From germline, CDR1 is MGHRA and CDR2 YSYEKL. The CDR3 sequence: CASSHRDPNTEAFF. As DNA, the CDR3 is TGCGCCAGCAGCCATCGCGACCCTAACACTGAAGCTTTCTTT.

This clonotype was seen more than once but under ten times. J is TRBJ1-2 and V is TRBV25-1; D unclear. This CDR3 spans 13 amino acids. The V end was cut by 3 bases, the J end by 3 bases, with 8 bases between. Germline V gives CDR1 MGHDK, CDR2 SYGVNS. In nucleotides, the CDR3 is TGTGCCAGCAGTGAGAACCCGTACTATGGCTACACCTTC. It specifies CASSENPYYGYTF.

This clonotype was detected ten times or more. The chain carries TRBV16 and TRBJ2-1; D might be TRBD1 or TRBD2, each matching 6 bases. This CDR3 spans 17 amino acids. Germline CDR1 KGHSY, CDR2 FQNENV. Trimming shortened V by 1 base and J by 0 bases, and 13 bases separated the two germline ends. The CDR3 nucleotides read TGTGCCAGCAGCCAATTGGCGGGGACAAACTCCTACAATGAGCAGTTCTTC. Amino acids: CASSQLAGTNSYNEQFF.

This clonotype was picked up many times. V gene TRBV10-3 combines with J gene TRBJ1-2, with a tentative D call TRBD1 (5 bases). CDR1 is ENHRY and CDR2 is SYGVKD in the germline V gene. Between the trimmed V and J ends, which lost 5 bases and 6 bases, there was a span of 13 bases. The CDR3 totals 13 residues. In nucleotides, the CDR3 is TGTGCCATCAGTCGCGGGGCCTTAGATGGCTACACCTTC. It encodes CAISRGALDGYTF.

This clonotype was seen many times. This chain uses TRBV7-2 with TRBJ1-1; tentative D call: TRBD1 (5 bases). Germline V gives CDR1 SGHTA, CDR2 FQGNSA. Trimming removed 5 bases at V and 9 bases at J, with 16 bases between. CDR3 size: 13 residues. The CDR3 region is CASSVTRAGKAFF. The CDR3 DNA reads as TGTGCCAGCAGCGTCACCAGGGCAGGGAAAGCTTTCTTT.

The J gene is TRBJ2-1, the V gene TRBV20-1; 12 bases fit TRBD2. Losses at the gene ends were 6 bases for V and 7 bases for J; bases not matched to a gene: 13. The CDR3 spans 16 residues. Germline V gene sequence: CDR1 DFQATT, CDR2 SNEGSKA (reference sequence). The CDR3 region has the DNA TGCAGTGCCACTCTAGCGGGAGGGCCCCATCGGAATGAGCAGTTCTTC. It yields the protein CSATLAGGPHRNEQFF.

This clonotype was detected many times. CDR3 nucleotide sequence: TGTGCCAGTTTGGGGGGTAACTCCTACGAGCAGTACTTC. This encodes CASLGGNSYEQYF. The chain uses TRBV12-3 or TRBV12-4 and TRBJ2-7, with D perhaps matching TRBD2 (6 bases). The CDR3 runs 13 residues. Trimming pared 9 bases from V and 0 bases from J, leaving 12 bases between.

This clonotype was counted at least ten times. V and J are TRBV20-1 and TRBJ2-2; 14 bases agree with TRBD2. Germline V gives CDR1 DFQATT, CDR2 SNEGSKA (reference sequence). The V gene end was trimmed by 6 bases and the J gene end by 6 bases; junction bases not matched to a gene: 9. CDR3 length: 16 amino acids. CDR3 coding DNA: TGCAGTGCCAGGACTAGCGGGAGGATCGGATCCGGGGAGCTGTTTTTT. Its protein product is CSARTSGRIGSGELFF.

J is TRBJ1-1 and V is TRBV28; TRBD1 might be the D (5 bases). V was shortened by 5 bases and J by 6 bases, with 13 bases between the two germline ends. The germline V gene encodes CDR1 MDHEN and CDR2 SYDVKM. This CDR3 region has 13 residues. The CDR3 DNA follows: TGTGCCAGCAGTCCCCAGGGCTCATCTGAAGCTTTCTTT. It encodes CASSPQGSSEAFF. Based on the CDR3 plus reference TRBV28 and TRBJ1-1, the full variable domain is DVKVTQSSRYLVKRTGEKVFLECVQDMDHENMFWYRQDPGLGLRLIYFSYDVKMKEKGDIPEGYSVSREKKERFSLILESASTNQTSMYLCASSPQGSSEAFFGQGTRLTVV.

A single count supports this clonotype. The CDR3 nucleotides read TGTGCCAGCAGCCAAGAGACTAGCGGAATTTACAATGAGCAGTTCTTC. Amino acids: CASSQETSGIYNEQFF. The chain links TRBV14 to TRBJ2-1, with 9 positions matching TRBD2. CDR3 size: 16 residues. The junction had 4 bases not matched to a gene; V was cut back by 0 bases and J by 4 bases. CDR1 is SGHDN and CDR2 is FVKESK in the germline V gene.

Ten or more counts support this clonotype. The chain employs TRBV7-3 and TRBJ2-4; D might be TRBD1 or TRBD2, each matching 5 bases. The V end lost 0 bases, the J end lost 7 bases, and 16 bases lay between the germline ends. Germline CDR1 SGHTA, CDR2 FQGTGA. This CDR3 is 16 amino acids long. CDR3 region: CASSLTGDAKGNIQYF. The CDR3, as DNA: TGTGCCAGCAGCTTAACTGGGGACGCCAAAGGGAACATTCAGTACTTC.

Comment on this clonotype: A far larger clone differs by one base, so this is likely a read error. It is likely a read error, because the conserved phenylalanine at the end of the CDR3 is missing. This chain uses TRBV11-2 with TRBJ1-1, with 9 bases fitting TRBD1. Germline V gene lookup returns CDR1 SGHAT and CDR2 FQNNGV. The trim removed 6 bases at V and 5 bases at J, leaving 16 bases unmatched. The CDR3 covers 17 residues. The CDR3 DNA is TGTGCCAGCAGTCACCCAACAGGGGGCGGAAGTTGGACTGAAGCTTTCCTT. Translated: CASSHPTGGGSWTEAFL.